This T cell receptor beta chain derives from a study of regulatory T cells in long-lasting Graves disease. Study at large: Antithyroid drugs had been taken by newly diagnosed Graves' patients for under 3 months.

Sequencing libraries for TCR beta were prepared with iRepertoire HTBI primers and Arm-PCR of CDR3 regions. TCRdb reprocessed the multiplex PCR reads via MiXCR and lists one record per CDR3 protein. Among roughly 500,000 distinct CDR3 sequences listed, 13% were seen once. Time point given: newly diagnosed GD, antithyroid drugs for less than 3 months. With RNA extracted from PBMCs as input, the TCR library was made. EDTA tubes received approximately 9 milliliters of drawn peripheral blood. Trimming stripped 0 bases from V and 4 bases from J, with 13 bases between. This CDR3 has 16 residues. The germline V gene encodes CDR1 SGHRS and CDR2 YFSETQ. These same records also appear under a second study, on T cells in Graves' hyperthyroidism and ophthalmopathy. As reported in that work: A 13 V-J signature model discriminated ophthalmopathy versus stable hyperthyroidism.

The sample consisted of peripheral blood mononuclear cells (PBMCs), taken at new diagnosis, from a patient treated with antithyroid drugs. The sequence derives from a man aged 25 to 40 with Graves disease. This chain uses TRBV5-1 with TRBJ2-2; a weak D match, TRBD1 (6 bases). The CDR3: CASSLDPGHITGELFF. The CDR3 DNA follows: TGCGCCAGCAGCTTGGACCCGGGACACATCACCGGGGAGCTGTTTTTT.